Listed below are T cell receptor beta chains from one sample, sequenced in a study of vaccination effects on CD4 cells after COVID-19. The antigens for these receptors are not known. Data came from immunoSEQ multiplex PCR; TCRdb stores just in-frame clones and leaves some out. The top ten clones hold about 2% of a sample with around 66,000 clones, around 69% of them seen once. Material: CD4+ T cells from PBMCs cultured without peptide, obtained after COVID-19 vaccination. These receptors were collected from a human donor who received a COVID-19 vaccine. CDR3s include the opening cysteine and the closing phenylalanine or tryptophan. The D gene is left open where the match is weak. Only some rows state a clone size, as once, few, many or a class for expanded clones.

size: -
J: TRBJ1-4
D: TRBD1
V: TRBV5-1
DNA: TGCGCCAGCAGCACCCTCGGGACAGGGGATGAAAAACTGTTTTTT
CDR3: CASSTLGTGDEKLFF

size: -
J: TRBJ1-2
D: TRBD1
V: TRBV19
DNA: TGTGCCAGTAGTACCTGGGACAGCTATGGCTACACCTTC
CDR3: CASSTWDSYGYTF

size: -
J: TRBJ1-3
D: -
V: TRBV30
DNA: TGTGCCTGGAGTACAGGGAGCTCTGGAAACACCATATATTTT
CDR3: CAWSTGSSGNTIYF

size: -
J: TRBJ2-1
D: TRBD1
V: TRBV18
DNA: TGTGCCAGCTCACCGCTGCTACCGGGACAGGGGCCCTACAATGAGCAGTTCTTC
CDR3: CASSPLLPGQGPYNEQFF

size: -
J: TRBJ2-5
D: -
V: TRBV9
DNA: TGTGCCAGCAGCGTCTCTGTGGGGGGACGACCCTTGATGGAAGAGACCCAGTACTTC
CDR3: CASSVSVGGRPLMEETQYF

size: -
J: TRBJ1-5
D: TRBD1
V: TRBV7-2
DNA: TGTGCCAGCAGCCCCGGGGGGACAGCTCATCAGCCCCAGCATTTT
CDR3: CASSPGGTAHQPQHF

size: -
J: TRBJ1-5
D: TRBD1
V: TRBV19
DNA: TGTGCCAGTAGTAACCTCGGGGCAGGGGGTACTAAGCAGCATTTT
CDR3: CASSNLGAGGTKQHF

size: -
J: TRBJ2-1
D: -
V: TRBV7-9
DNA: TGTGCCAGCAGCATTAGCGGTTCTCTGTCCTACAATGAGCAGTTCTTC
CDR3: CASSISGSLSYNEQFF

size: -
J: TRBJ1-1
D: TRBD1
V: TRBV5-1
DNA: TGCGCCAGCAGCTTCAAACAGGGGGAAGCTTTCTTT
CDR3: CASSFKQGEAFF

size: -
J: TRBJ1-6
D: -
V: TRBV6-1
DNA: TGTGCCAGCAGTGAAGTCCGGGTCAGCTCCTATAATTCACCCCTCCACTTT
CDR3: CASSEVRVSSYNSPLHF

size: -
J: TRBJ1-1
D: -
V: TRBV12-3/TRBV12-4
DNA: TGTGCCAGCAGTTTGGGGATCGTTGAGGCTTTCTTT
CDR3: CASSLGIVEAFF

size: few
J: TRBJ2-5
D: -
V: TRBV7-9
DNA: TGTGCCAGCAGCTTAGTAGTTGAGACCCAGTACTTC
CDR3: CASSLVVETQYF

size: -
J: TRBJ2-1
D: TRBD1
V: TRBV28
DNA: TGTGCCATCGGGACAGGGGGCCATGAGCAGTTCTTC
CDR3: CAIGTGGHEQFF

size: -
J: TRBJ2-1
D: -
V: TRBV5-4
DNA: TGTGCCAGCAGCTCGAACGGAGCCCACAATGAGCAGTTCTTC
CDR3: CASSSNGAHNEQFF

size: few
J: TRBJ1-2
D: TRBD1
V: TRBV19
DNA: TGTGCCAGTAGTGCCGGGACAGTTAACTATGGCTACACCTTC
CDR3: CASSAGTVNYGYTF

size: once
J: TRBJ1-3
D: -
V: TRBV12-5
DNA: TGTGCTAGTGGTTTGACGACTTTCTCTGGAAACACCATATATTTT
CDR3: CASGLTTFSGNTIYF

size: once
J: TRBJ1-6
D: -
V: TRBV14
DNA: TGTGCCAGCAGCCAGATTACAGCAAATTCACCCCTCCACTTT
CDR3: CASSQITANSPLHF

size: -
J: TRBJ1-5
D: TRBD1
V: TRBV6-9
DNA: TGTGCCAGCAGTTATCAGGGGGCAAGCAATCAGCCCCAGCATTTT
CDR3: CASSYQGASNQPQHF

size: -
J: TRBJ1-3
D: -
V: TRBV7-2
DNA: TGTGCCAGCAGTGGGGTGGCGGCCTCTGGAAACACCATATATTTT
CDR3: CASSGVAASGNTIYF

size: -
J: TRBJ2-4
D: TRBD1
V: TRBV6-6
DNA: TGTGCCAGCAGTTACGACAGGGCTGGAACCAAAAACATTCAGTACTTC
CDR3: CASSYDRAGTKNIQYF

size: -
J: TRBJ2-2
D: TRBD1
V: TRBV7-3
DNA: TGTGCCAGCAGCTTCGGACAGGTCTCGAACACCGGGGAGCTGTTTTTT
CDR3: CASSFGQVSNTGELFF

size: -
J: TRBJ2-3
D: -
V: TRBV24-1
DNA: TGTGCCACCAGTGACCCTAATCGGGGGAGAGATACGCAGTATTTT
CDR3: CATSDPNRGRDTQYF

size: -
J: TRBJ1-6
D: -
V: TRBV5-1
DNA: TGCGCCAGCAGCTTGAATGAGGGTGGGAATTCACCCCTCCACTTT
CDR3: CASSLNEGGNSPLHF

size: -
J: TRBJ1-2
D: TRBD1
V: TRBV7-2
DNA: TGTGCCAGCAGCCAATCCTTAACAGGGGCCGCCTACTATGGCTACACCTTC
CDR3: CASSQSLTGAAYYGYTF

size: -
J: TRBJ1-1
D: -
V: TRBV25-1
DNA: TGTGCCAGCAGTGAATTAGGAGGGGGAATGAACACTGAAGCTTTCTTT
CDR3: CASSELGGGMNTEAFF

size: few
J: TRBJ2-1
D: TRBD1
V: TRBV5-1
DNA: TGCGCCAGCAGCAGGTCAACGGGGACAGGGAGGAATGAGCAGTTCTTC
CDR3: CASSRSTGTGRNEQFF

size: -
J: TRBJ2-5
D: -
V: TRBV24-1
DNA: TGTGCCACCAGTTCCCGTTTGGGGGCTGTGGGAGAGACCCAGTACTTC
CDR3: CATSSRLGAVGETQYF

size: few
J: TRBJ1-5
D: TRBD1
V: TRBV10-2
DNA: TGCGCCAGCAGGGACAGGGGCCAGGGCGGCCAGCCCCAGCATTTT
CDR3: CASRDRGQGGQPQHF

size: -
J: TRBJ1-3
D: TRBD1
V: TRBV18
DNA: TGTGCCAGCTCACCACTTGATCCCGGGACAGGGAGTGGAAACACCATATATTTT
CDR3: CASSPLDPGTGSGNTIYF

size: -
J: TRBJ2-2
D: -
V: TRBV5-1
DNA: TGCGCCAGCAGCCCATCCACCGCCGCGAACACCGGGGAGCTGTTTTTT
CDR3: CASSPSTAANTGELFF

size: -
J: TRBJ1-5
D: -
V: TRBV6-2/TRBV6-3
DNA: TGTGCCAGCAATTACCGTTGGCAGCCCCAGCATTTT
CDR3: CASNYRWQPQHF

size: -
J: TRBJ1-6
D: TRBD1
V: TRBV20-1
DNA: TGCAGTGCTAGTCGGGGACAGGGAGATTCACCCCTCCACTTT
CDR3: CSASRGQGDSPLHF

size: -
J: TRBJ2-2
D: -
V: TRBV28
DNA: TGTGCCAGCAGTTCCTATCGGCAGGCCGGGGAGCTGTTTTTT
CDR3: CASSSYRQAGELFF

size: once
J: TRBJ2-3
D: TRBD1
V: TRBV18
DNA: TGTGCCAGCTCAGTAGGACAGGCCCCGGTAGATACGCAGTATTTT
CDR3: CASSVGQAPVDTQYF

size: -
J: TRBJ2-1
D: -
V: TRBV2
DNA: TGTGCCAGCAGTCAGGTTAATATCGAGCAGTTCTTC
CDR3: CASSQVNIEQFF

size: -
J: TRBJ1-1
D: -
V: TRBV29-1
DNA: TGCAGTGGGGCGGGGATAATGGCTGAAGCTTTCTTT
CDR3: CSGAGIMAEAFF

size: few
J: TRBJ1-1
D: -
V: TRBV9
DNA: TGTGCCAGCAGCGGCAGGGTGAGGACTGAAGCTTTCTTT
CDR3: CASSGRVRTEAFF

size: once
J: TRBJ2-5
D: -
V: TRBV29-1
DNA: TGCAGCGTTGCTGGCAGCGTACAAGAGACCCAGTACTTC
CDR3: CSVAGSVQETQYF

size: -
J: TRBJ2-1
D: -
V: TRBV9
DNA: TGTGCCAGCAGCGGTCAGGGAAGCTCCTACAATGAGCAGTTCTTC
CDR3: CASSGQGSSYNEQFF

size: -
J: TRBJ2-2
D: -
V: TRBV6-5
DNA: TGTGCCAGCAGTTTACAGGGAGGCACCGGGGAGCTGTTTTTT
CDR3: CASSLQGGTGELFF

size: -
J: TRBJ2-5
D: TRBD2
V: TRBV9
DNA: TGTGCCAGCAGCGTAGAGGGCAGCGGGGGAGAAGAGACCCAGTACTTC
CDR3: CASSVEGSGGEETQYF

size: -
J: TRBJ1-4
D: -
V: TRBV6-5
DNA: TGTGCCAGCGGGAGGGCCACTAATGAAAAACTGTTTTTT
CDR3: CASGRATNEKLFF

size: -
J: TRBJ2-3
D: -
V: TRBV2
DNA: TGTGCCAGCAGACCCAGGGATGTTACGCAGTATTTT
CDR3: CASRPRDVTQYF

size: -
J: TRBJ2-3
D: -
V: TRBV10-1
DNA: TGCGCCAGCAGTGGAAGGGACGGCCACACAGATACGCAGTATTTT
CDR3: CASSGRDGHTDTQYF

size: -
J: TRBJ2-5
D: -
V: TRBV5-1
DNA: TGCGCCAGCAGCTACAACCCCAACCCTAAAGGGGGGGAGACCCAGTACTTC
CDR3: CASSYNPNPKGGETQYF

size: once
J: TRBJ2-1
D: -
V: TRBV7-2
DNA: TGTGCCAGCAGCTTCTACAATGAGCAGTTCTTC
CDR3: CASSFYNEQFF

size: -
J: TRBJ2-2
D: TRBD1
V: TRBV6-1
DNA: TGTGCCAGCAGTGGAAGGGACAGCCTTCAAGCCGGGGAGCTGTTTTTT
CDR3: CASSGRDSLQAGELFF

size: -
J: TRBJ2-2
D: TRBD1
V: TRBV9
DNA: TGTGCCAGCAGCGCCCTACAGGGGGCAGGGACCGGGGAGCTGTTTTTT
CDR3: CASSALQGAGTGELFF

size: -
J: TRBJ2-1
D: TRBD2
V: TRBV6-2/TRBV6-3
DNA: TGTGCCAGCAGTAGACTAGCGGGGGACTACAATGAGCAGTTCTTC
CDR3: CASSRLAGDYNEQFF

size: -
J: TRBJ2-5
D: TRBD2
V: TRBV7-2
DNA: TGTGCCAGCAGCCCCGGGACTAGACGGGAGACCCAGTACTTC
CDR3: CASSPGTRRETQYF

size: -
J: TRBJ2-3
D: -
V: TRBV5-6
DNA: TGTGCCAGCAGCCCTAGGACTTCTAGCACAGATACGCAGTATTTT
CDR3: CASSPRTSSTDTQYF

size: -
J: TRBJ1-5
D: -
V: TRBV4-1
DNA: TGCGCCAGCAGCCTATCGTCGACAGCTTTGGCCCAGCCCCAGCATTTT
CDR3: CASSLSSTALAQPQHF

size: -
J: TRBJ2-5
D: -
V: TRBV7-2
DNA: TGTGCCAGCAGCGAGGCGGGGAGCAGGCAAGAGACCCAGTACTTC
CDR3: CASSEAGSRQETQYF

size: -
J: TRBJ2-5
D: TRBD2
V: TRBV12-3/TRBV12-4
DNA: TGTGCCAGTCGGGGGGGCCCCGAGACCCAGTACTTC
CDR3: CASRGGPETQYF

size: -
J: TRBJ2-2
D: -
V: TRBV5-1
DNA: TGCGCCAGCCGGGATGTACAGGGAATCGGGGAGCTGTTTTTT
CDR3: CASRDVQGIGELFF